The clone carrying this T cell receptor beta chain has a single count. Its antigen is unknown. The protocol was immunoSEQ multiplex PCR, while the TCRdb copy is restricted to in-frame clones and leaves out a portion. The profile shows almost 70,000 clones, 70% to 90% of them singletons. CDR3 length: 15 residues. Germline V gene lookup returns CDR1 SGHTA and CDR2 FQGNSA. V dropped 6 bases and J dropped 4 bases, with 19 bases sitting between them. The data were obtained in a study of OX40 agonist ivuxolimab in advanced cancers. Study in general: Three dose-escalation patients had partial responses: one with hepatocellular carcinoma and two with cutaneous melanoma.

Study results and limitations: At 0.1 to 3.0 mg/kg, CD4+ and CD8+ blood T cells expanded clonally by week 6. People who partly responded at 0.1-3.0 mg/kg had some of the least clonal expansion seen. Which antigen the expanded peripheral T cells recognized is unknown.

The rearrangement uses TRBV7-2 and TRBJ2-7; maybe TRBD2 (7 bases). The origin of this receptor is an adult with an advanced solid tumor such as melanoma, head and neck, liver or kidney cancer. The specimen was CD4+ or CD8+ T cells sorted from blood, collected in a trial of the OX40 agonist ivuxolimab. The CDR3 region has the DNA TGTGCCAGCAGTAGGGGTAGGGGGGGCCGATACGAGCAGTACTTC. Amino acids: CASSRGRGGRYEQYF.